This TCR beta chain was recovered during a study of shared clonotypes between healthy human individuals. Among the donors, all were Caucasian adults who lived in Nashville, Tennessee. The study ran the assay at deep level. Here immunoSEQ multiplex PCR was the method, and the copy in TCRdb shows in-frame clones only, minus some. This sample has hundreds of thousands of clones, with about 74% found just once. Losses at the gene ends were 5 bases for V and 3 bases for J; bases not matched to a gene: 6. This CDR3 has 15 amino acids. The germline gives CDR1 SEHNR, CDR2 FQNEAQ (reference sequence). The sample holds one count of this clone.

The clonotype was recovered from a woman aged 40 to 50 in good health. Some clones in this sample may be carry-over from other donors' samples. J is TRBJ2-1 and V is TRBV7-9, with 8 bases aligning to TRBD1. Sequencing was carried out using PBMCs. The CDR3 region is CASSPSGTGYNEQFF. DNA of the CDR3: TGTGCCAGCAGCCCTTCCGGGACAGGCTACAATGAGCAGTTCTTC.